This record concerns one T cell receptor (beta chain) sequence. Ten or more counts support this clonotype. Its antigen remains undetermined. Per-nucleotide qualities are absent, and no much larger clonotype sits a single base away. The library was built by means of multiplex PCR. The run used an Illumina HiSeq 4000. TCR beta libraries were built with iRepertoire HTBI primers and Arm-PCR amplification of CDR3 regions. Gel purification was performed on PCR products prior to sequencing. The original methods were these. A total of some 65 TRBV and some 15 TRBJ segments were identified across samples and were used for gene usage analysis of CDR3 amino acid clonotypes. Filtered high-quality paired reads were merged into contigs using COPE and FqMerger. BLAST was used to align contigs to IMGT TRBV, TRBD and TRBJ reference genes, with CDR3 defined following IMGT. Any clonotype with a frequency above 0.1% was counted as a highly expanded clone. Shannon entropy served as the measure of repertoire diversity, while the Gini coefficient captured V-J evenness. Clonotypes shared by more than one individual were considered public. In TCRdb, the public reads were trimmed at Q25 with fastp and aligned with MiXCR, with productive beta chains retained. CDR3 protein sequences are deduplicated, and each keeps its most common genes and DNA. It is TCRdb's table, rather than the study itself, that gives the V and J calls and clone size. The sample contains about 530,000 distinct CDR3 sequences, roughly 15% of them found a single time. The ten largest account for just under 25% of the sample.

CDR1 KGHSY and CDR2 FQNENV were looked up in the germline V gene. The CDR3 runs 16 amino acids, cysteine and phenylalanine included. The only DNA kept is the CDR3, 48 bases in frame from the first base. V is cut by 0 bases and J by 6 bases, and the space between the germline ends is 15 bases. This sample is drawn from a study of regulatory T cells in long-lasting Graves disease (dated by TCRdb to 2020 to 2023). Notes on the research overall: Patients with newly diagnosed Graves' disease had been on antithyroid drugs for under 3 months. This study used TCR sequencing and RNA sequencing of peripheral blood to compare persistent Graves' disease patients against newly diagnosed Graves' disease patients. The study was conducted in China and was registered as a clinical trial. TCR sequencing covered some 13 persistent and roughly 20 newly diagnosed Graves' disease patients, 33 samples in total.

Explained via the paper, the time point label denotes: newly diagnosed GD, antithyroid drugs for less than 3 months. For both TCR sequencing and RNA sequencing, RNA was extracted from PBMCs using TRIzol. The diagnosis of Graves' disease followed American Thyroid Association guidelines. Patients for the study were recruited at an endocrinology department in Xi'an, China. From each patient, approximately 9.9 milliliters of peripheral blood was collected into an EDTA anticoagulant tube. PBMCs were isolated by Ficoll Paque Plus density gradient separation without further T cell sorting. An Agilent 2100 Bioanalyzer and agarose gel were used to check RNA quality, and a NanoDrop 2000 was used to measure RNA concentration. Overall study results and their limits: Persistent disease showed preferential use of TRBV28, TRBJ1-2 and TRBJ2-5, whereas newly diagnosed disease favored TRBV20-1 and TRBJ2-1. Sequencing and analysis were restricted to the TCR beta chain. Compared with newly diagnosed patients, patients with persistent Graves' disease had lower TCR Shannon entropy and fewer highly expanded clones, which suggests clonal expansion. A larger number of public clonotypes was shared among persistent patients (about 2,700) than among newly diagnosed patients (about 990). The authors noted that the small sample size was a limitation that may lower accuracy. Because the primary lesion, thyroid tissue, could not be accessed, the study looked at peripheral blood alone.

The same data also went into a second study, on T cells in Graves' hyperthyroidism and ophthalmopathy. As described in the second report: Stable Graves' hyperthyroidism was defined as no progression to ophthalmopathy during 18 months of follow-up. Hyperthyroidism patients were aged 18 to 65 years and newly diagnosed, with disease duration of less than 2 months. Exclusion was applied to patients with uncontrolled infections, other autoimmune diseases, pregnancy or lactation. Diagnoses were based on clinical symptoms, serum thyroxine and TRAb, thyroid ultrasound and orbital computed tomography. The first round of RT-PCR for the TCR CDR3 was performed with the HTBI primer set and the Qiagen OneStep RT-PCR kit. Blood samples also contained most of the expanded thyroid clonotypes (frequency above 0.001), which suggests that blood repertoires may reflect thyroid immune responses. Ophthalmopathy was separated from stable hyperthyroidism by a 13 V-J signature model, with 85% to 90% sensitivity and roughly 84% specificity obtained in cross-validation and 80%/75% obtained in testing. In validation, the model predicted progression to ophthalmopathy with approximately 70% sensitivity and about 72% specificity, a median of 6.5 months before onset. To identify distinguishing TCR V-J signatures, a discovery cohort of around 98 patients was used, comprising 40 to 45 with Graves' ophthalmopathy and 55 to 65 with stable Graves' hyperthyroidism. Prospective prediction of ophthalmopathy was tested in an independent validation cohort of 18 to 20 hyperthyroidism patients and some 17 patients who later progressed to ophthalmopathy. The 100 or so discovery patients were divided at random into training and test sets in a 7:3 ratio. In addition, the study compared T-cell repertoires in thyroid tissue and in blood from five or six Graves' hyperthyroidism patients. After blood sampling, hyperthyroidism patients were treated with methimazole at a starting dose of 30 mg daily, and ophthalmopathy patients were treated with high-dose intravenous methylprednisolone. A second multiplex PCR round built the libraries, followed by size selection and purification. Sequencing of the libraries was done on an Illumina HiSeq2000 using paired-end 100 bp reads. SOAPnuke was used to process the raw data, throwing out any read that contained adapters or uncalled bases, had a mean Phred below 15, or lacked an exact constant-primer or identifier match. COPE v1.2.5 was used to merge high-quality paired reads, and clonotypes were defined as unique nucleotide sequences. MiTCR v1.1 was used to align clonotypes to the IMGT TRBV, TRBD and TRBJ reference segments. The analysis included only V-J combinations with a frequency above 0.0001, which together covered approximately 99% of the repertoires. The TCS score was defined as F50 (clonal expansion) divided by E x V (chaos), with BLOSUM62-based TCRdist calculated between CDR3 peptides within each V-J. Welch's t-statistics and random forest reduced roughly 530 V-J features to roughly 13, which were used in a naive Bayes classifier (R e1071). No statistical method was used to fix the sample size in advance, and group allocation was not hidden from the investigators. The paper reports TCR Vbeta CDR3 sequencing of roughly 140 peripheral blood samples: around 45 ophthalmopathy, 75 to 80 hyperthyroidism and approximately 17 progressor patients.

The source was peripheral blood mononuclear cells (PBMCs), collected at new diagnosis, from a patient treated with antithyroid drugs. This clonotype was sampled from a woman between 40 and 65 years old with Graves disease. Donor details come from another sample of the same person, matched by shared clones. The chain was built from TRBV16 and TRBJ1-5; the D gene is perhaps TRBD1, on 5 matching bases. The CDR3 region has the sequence CASSQSAPLGGQPQHF. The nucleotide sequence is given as TGTGCCAGCAGCCAATCCGCACCTCTTGGGGGTCAGCCCCAGCATTTT.